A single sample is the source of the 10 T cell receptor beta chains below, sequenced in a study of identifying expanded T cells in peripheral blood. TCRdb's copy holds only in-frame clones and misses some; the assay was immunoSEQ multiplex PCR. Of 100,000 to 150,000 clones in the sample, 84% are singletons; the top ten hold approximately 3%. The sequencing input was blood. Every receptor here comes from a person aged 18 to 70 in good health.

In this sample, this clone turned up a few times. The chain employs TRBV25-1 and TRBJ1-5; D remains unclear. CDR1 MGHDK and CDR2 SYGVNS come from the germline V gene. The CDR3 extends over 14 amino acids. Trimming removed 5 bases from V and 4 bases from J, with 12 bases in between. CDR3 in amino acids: CASSNRAGNQPQHF. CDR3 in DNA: TGTGCCAGCAGTAATCGGGCGGGTAATCAGCCCCAGCATTTT.

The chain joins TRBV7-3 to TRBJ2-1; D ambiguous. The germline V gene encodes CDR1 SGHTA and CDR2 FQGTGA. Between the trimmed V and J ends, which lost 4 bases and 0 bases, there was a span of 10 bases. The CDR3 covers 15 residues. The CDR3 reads CASSSQPSSYNEQFF. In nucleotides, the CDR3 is TGTGCCAGCAGCTCACAGCCGAGCTCCTACAATGAGCAGTTCTTC. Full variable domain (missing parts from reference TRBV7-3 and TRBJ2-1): GAGVSQTPSNKVTEKGKYVELRCDPISGHTALYWYRQSLGQGPEFLIYFQGTGAADDSGLPNDRFFAVRPEGSVSTLKIQRTERGDSAVYLCASSSQPSSYNEQFFGPGTRLTVL.

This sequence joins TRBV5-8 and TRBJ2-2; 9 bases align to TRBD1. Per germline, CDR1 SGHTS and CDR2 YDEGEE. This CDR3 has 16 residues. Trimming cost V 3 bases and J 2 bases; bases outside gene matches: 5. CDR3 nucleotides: TGTGCCAGCAGCTCGACAGGGGGGGCTAACACCGGGGAGCTGTTTTTT. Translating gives CASSSTGGANTGELFF.

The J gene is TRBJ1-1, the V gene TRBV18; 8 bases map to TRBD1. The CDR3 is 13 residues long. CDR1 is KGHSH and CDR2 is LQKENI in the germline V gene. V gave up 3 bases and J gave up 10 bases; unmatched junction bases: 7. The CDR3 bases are TGTGCCAGCTCACCCCTTAAAGACAGGGGAGCTTTCTTT. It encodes CASSPLKDRGAFF.

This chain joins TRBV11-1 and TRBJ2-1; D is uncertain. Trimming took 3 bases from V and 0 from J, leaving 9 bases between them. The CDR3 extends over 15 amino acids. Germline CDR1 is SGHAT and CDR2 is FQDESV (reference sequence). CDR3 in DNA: TGTGCCAGCAGCTTTTCCGTATACTCCTACAATGAGCAGTTCTTC. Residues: CASSFSVYSYNEQFF. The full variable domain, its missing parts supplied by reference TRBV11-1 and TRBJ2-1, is EAEVAQSPRYKITEKSQAVAFWCDPISGHATLYWYRQILGQGPELLVQFQDESVVDDSQLPKDRFSAERLKGVDSTLKIQPAELGDSAMYLCASSFSVYSYNEQFFGPGTRLTVL.

The CDR3 DNA is TGTGCCAGCTCCCCGGACGAGGGTACCTACGAGCAGTACTTC. Translating gives CASSPDEGTYEQYF. This sequence joins TRBV18 and TRBJ2-7; D is possibly TRBD2 (5 bases). This CDR3 region has 14 residues. V gave up 6 bases and J gave up 2 bases, with 14 bases separating them. Germline V gene data show CDR1 as KGHSH and CDR2 as LQKENI.

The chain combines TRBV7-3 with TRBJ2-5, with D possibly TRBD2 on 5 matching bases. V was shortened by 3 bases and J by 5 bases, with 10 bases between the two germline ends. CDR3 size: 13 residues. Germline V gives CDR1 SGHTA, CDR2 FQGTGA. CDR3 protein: CASSFTPGETQYF. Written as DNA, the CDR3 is TGTGCCAGCAGCTTTACCCCGGGGGAGACCCAGTACTTC.

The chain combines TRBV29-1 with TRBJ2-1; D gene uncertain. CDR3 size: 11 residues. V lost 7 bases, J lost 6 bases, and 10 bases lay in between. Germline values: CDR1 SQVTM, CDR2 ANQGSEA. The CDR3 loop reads CSGQYINEQFF. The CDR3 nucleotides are TGCAGCGGGCAGTACATCAATGAGCAGTTCTTC.

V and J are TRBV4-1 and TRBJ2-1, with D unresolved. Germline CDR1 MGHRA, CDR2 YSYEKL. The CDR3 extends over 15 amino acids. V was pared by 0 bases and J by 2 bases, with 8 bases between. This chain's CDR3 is CASSQDQATYNEQFF. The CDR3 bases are TGCGCCAGCAGCCAAGATCAGGCTACCTACAATGAGCAGTTCTTC.

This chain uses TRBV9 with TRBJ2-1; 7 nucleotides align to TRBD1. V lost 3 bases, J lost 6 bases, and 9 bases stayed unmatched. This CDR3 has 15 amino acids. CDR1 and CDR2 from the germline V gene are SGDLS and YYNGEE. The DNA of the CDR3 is TGTGCCAGCAGCGGCCGGGACAGTATATCCAATGAGCAGTTCTTC. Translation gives CASSGRDSISNEQFF.